Listed here are 23 T cell receptor beta chains from one sample, sequenced in a study of graft-versus-host responses after intestinal transplantation. Using immunoSEQ multiplex PCR, the repertoire was profiled, and TCRdb retains in-frame clones only, with some absent. The sample lists tens of thousands of clones, around 94% occurring once. Material: PBMCs, obtained 16 days after intestinal transplant. These receptors were taken from a human patient who received an intestinal transplant, so some T cells may come from the graft donor.

The rearrangement uses TRBV10-3 and TRBJ2-1; D might be TRBD1 (5 bases). The CDR3 covers 15 residues. V was clipped by 6 bases and J by 3 bases, with 15 bases between them. Germline loops: CDR1 ENHRY, CDR2 SYGVKD. CDR3 region: CAISADQGIYNEQFF. The CDR3 DNA reads as TGTGCCATCAGCGCCGACCAGGGCATCTACAATGAGCAGTTCTTC.

The chain employs TRBV5-1 and TRBJ2-5, with D perhaps matching TRBD1 (6 bases). With 5 bases removed from V and 5 bases from J, the gap between germline ends came to 22 bases. The CDR3 sequence is 16 residues long. Germline V gene sequence: CDR1 SGHRS, CDR2 YFSETQ. The CDR3 DNA is TGCGCCAGCAGAGCTTATAGACAGGCCCCGGGGGAGACCCAGTACTTC. This codes for CASRAYRQAPGETQYF.

The rearrangement links TRBV27 to TRBJ2-1, with D perhaps matching TRBD1 or TRBD2 (6 bases each). The CDR3 covers 13 residues. CDR1 MNHEY and CDR2 SMNVEV come from the germline V gene (reference sequence). Trimming took 2 bases from V and 7 from J, leaving 9 bases between them. CDR3 region: CASSLRGRNEQFF. CDR3 coding DNA: TGTGCCAGCAGTTTAAGGGGGAGGAATGAGCAGTTCTTC.

This clone was counted a single time. The chain is built from TRBV6-1 and TRBJ1-1; D not certain. Germline-derived CDR1 and CDR2 are MNHNS and SASEGT. Trimming left V 5 bases short and J 6 bases short, with 7 bases between. CDR3 length: 11 amino acids. CDR3 residues: CASSYGAEAFF. The CDR3, as DNA: TGTGCCAGCAGTTACGGGGCTGAAGCTTTCTTT.

The chain carries TRBV19 and TRBJ2-5; tentative D call: TRBD2 (6 bases). Germline CDR1 is LNHDA and CDR2 is SQIVND (reference sequence). The CDR3 spans 13 residues. Deletions cut 4 bases from V and 5 bases from J, with 11 bases between. In DNA, the CDR3 is TGTGCCAGTAGTACCTCCCGGGGGGAGACCCAGTACTTC. Amino acids: CASSTSRGETQYF.

The chain is built from TRBV6-5 and TRBJ1-5; TRBD1 is a possible D gene (5 bases). CDR1 and CDR2 from the germline V gene are MNHEY and SVGAGI. The CDR3 length is 15 residues. V was shortened by 5 bases and J by 0 bases, with 11 bases between the two germline ends. The CDR3 coding sequence is TGTGCCAGCAGTCAGGGTTTGTTTAGCAATCAGCCCCAGCATTTT. This codes for CASSQGLFSNQPQHF.

This chain links TRBV4-3 with TRBJ2-1, with D possibly being TRBD2 (6 bases). This CDR3 spans 21 amino acids. The V end was cut by 0 bases, the J end by 5 bases, with 29 bases between. Germline V gene data show CDR1 as LGHNA and CDR2 as YSLEER. The CDR3: CASSQEVVVREWDWMNNEQFF. DNA of the CDR3: TGCGCCAGCAGCCAAGAAGTTGTTGTGCGGGAATGGGACTGGATGAACAATGAGCAGTTCTTC.

The gene calls are TRBV7-9 and TRBJ2-2; D perhaps matches TRBD2 (6 bases). CDR3 length equals 17 residues. V lost 1 base and J lost 0, with 12 bases in between. Germline CDR1 is SEHNR and CDR2 is FQNEAQ (reference sequence). The CDR3 here is CASSLGSAGTNTGELFF. In DNA, the CDR3 is TGTGCCAGCAGCTTAGGTTCGGCGGGAACGAACACCGGGGAGCTGTTTTTT.

This clone was seen a single time. The rearrangement joins TRBV5-1 to TRBJ1-1, with TRBD1 as a possible D gene (5 bases). V lost 6 bases to trimming and J lost 3 bases, with 18 bases between them. CDR3 length equals 15 residues. Germline values: CDR1 SGHRS, CDR2 YFSETQ. CDR3 nucleotide sequence: TGCGCCAGCACGAAGCCTGCCACGGGGGACACTGAAGCTTTCTTT. Translating gives CASTKPATGDTEAFF.

This clone was seen only once. The chain couples TRBV27 to TRBJ2-3, with D tentatively TRBD1 or TRBD2 (5 bases each). Germline values: CDR1 MNHEY, CDR2 SMNVEV (reference sequence). The length of the CDR3 is 14 residues. V dropped 4 bases and J dropped 4 bases, with 12 bases sitting between them. The DNA for the CDR3 is TGTGCCAGCAGTTGGGAGACAGCCCCAGATACGCAGTATTTT. Protein sequence: CASSWETAPDTQYF.

The gene calls are TRBV6-1 and TRBJ1-1, with 11 bases identical to TRBD1. Germline CDR1 MNHNS, CDR2 SASEGT. The CDR3 runs to 18 residues. V was clipped by 3 bases and J by 1 base; unmatched bases: 10. Written as DNA, the CDR3 is TGTGCCAGCAGTGACCCCTGGACAGGGGGCTTGGCGAACACTGAAGCTTTCTTT. Its translation: CASSDPWTGGLANTEAFF.

CDR3 amino acids: CAWSVKGINYGYTF. In DNA form, the CDR3 reads TGTGCCTGGAGTGTTAAGGGGATTAACTATGGCTACACCTTC. This chain uses TRBV30 with TRBJ1-2, with D perhaps TRBD1 (5 bases). The germline V and J ends were trimmed by 0 bases and 1 base, with 9 bases remaining between them. Germline assignment: CDR1 GTSNPN and CDR2 SVGIG (reference sequence). The CDR3 extends over 14 amino acids.

The rearrangement uses TRBV7-7 and TRBJ1-2; TRBD1 aligns across 7 bases. This CDR3 has 13 amino acids. Germline lookup yields CDR1 SSHAT and CDR2 FNYEAQ (reference sequence). V lost 5 bases to trimming and J lost 3 bases; unmatched junction nucleotides: 3. The CDR3 reads CASSPGGYYGYTF. The CDR3 bases are TGTGCCAGCAGCCCAGGGGGGTACTATGGCTACACCTTC. Together with reference TRBV7-7 and TRBJ1-2, the CDR3 gives the full variable domain: GAGVSQSPRYKVTKRGQDVTLRCDPISSHATLYWYQQALGQGPEFLTYFNYEAQPDKSGLPSDRFSAERPEGSISTLTIQRTEQRDSAMYRCASSPGGYYGYTFGSGTRLTVV.

This chain links TRBV28 with TRBJ1-5; D is perhaps TRBD1 (6 bases). The CDR3 covers 15 residues. Germline V gene sequence: CDR1 MDHEN, CDR2 SYDVKM. Between the trimmed V and J ends, which lost 2 bases and 1 base, there was a span of 9 bases. CDR3 region: CASSLGGHSNQPQHF. CDR3 in DNA: TGTGCCAGCAGTTTAGGGGGGCACAGCAATCAGCCCCAGCATTTT.

The chain is built from TRBV7-2 and TRBJ2-1, with 10 nucleotides matching TRBD2. Germline V gene sequence: CDR1 SGHTA, CDR2 FQGNSA. The CDR3 has 17 residues. V lost 2 bases to trimming and J lost 0 bases; unmatched junction nucleotides: 4. The CDR3 loop is CASSLFPSGSSYNEQFF. As DNA, the CDR3 is TGTGCCAGCAGCTTATTCCCTAGCGGGAGCTCCTACAATGAGCAGTTCTTC.

This CDR3 reads CASSPRGGGQETQYF. CDR3 DNA sequence: TGTGCCAGCAGTCCGAGGGGGGGAGGCCAAGAGACCCAGTACTTC. The gene calls are TRBV7-6 and TRBJ2-5; tentatively, D is TRBD2 (7 bases). V lost 6 bases to trimming and J lost 1 base, with 15 bases between them. This CDR3 region has 15 residues. Germline-derived CDR1 and CDR2 are SGHVS and FNYEAQ.

The rearrangement uses TRBV5-1 and TRBJ1-2; D remains unclear. Trimming took off 0 bases at V and 3 bases at J, with 15 bases between the two ends. The CDR3 has 16 residues. Germline CDR1 reads SGHRS; CDR2 reads YFSETQ. CDR3 bases: TGCGCCAGCAGCTTGGTTGGAGGGCGCCCGGACTATGGCTACACCTTC. Its translation: CASSLVGGRPDYGYTF. The full variable domain, its missing parts supplied by reference TRBV5-1 and TRBJ1-2, is KAGVTQTPRYLIKTRGQQVTLSCSPISGHRSVSWYQQTPGQGLQFLFEYFSETQRNKGNFPGRFSGRQFSNSRSEMNVSTLELGDSALYLCASSLVGGRPDYGYTFGSGTRLTVV.

CDR3 bases: TGTGCCAGCAGTTCTGGGCTGTACTCTGGAAACACCATATATTTT. Protein: CASSSGLYSGNTIYF. The rearrangement links TRBV6-5 to TRBJ1-3; D is uncertain. Trimming took 4 bases from V and 0 from J, leaving 10 bases between them. There are 15 residues in the CDR3. Germline V gene lookup returns CDR1 MNHEY and CDR2 SVGAGI.

The V call is TRBV7-6, the J call TRBJ2-3, with TRBD2 identical over 12 bases. Trimming took 0 bases from V and 4 from J; bases not matched to a gene: 8. The germline CDR1 and CDR2 sequences are SGHVS and FNYEAQ. This CDR3 is 18 amino acids long. CDR3 sequence (DNA): TGTGCCAGCAGCTTAGCCCGGCTAGCGGGAGGGCTCCCAGATACGCAGTATTTT. It encodes CASSLARLAGGLPDTQYF.

The rearrangement uses TRBV30 and TRBJ1-5; D is ambiguous. Trimming cost V 5 bases and J 5 bases, with 19 bases left between them. Germline lookup yields CDR1 GTSNPN and CDR2 SVGIG (reference sequence). CDR3 size: 15 residues. In DNA form, the CDR3 reads TGTGCCTGGGCCTCATGGGGTACAGCGGATCAGCCCCAGCATTTT. It is translated as CAWASWGTADQPQHF.

The chain's CDR3 is CASSSARLSPQYF. CDR3 nucleotide sequence: TGTGCCAGCAGCTCCGCCCGATTAAGTCCGCAGTATTTT. The chain combines TRBV11-1 with TRBJ2-3; D is unresolved. The germline CDR1 and CDR2 sequences are SGHAT and FQDESV (reference sequence). Trimming cost V 4 bases and J 10 bases, with 15 bases left between them. The CDR3 totals 13 residues.

The V and J genes are TRBV27 and TRBJ2-1; D not resolved. The germline CDR1 and CDR2 sequences are MNHEY and SMNVEV (reference sequence). The CDR3 is 13 amino acids. V was clipped by 5 bases and J by 4 bases, with 9 bases between them. CDR3 amino acids: CASSLPAYNEQFF. The DNA of the CDR3 is TGTGCCAGCAGTCTCCCCGCGTACAATGAGCAGTTCTTC.

The chain carries TRBV10-3 and TRBJ2-3; 8 bases fit TRBD2. The CDR3 loop spans 14 amino acids. V dropped 5 bases and J dropped 3; count of bases not matched to a gene: 4. The germline CDR1 and CDR2 sequences are ENHRY and SYGVKD. The CDR3 spells CAISSRLATDTQYF. The CDR3 nucleotides read TGTGCCATCAGTTCCCGACTAGCGACAGATACGCAGTATTTT.